Presented here are 19 T cell receptor beta chains from one specimen sequenced in a study of T cells in Graves' hyperthyroidism and ophthalmopathy. It was RNA transcripts that yielded the amplified TCR beta CDR3 regions. An initial round of RT-PCR targeting the TCR CDR3 relied on the HTBI primer set. TCRdb re-called the multiplex PCR reads with MiXCR, one entry per CDR3 protein. The sample includes 350,000 or so distinct CDR3 sequences, about 21% of them seen just once. The source material was blood. All receptors derive from a woman in her forties or fifties with Graves' hyperthyroidism.

Worth noting for this clonotype: Since a much larger clone is just one base distant, this may be a read error. Since the CDR3 does not end with the conserved phenylalanine or tryptophan, this likely comes from a read error. The genes are TRBV6-2 or TRBV6-3 and TRBJ2-7, with TRBD1 matching over 10 bases. The CDR3 totals 14 residues. Germline V gene sequence: CDR1 MNHEY, CDR2 SVGEGT. J gave up 3 bases and V 5 bases, and 4 bases lay outside the gene matches. CDR3 coding DNA: TGTGCCAGCAGTGTCGGGACAGGGGTCTACGAGCAGTACTCC. Translated, it gives CASSVGTGVYEQYS.

The CDR3 here is CASSLDIASSGNTIYF. CDR3 DNA: TGTGCCAGCAGCTTAGATATAGCTAGCTCTGGAAACACCATATATTTT. This chain connects TRBV7-2 to TRBJ1-3; D gene uncertain. The CDR3 is 16 amino acids. The germline gives CDR1 SGHTA, CDR2 FQGNSA. The ends were cut back, 1 base at V and 0 bases at J, with 10 bases in the middle.

This clonotype was seen repeatedly, ten times or more. V and J are TRBV27 and TRBJ2-7; TRBD1 matches at 9 bases. V gave up 7 bases and J gave up 3 bases; unmatched junction bases: 10. There are 15 residues in the CDR3. The germline V gene encodes CDR1 MNHEY and CDR2 SMNVEV (reference sequence). The CDR3 DNA reads TGTGCCAGCATATCCATCACGGGACAGGGCTACGAGCAGTACTTC. It codes for CASISITGQGYEQYF.

This clonotype was detected a few times. The CDR3 spells CASTTGSSGNTIYF. The CDR3 nucleotides read TGTGCCAGCACCACAGGGAGCTCTGGAAACACCATATATTTT. The V gene is TRBV6-1, the J gene TRBJ1-3, with TRBD1 as a possible D gene (6 bases). V lost 7 bases to trimming and J lost 0 bases, with 10 bases between them. This CDR3 contains 14 residues. Germline V gives CDR1 MNHNS, CDR2 SASEGT.

At least ten counts were recorded for this clonotype. The rearrangement links TRBV6-1 to TRBJ1-1; possible D gene TRBD1, 6 bases. The CDR3 totals 15 residues. V lost 6 bases and J lost 2, with 16 bases in between. Germline lookup yields CDR1 MNHNS and CDR2 SASEGT. This CDR3 reads CASSLSGAKNTEAFF. In DNA, the CDR3 is TGTGCCAGCAGCTTATCAGGGGCCAAAAACACTGAAGCTTTCTTT.

This clonotype showed up many times. Here the CDR3 DNA reads TGTGCCAGCAGCCAATACAGGGACCCTTCCTACGAGCAGTACTTC. Encoded protein: CASSQYRDPSYEQYF. This chain connects TRBV4-2 to TRBJ2-7, with a possible D match to TRBD1 (6 bases). The V gene lost 2 bases and the J gene lost 1 base, with 12 bases spanning the gap. The CDR3 contains 15 residues. Looked up from germline, CDR1 is LGHNA and CDR2 is YNFKEQ.

This clonotype was seen at least ten times. The chain has TRBV30 and TRBJ1-1; D possibly corresponds to TRBD1 (5 bases). This CDR3 spans 14 amino acids. Germline V gene lookup returns CDR1 GTSNPN and CDR2 SVGIG (reference sequence). Trimming pared 4 bases from V and 6 bases from J, leaving 18 bases between. CDR3 protein: CAWIRTLEYPEAFF. The CDR3, as DNA: TGTGCCTGGATAAGGACACTTGAGTATCCTGAAGCTTTCTTT.

The chain joins TRBV29-1 to TRBJ2-1; 10 bases fit TRBD2. The CDR3 runs 14 residues. CDR1 and CDR2 from the germline V gene are SQVTM and ANQGSEA. Trimming removed 6 bases from V and 5 bases from J; junction bases left unmatched: 7. The CDR3 nucleotides read TGCAGCGTGGAGAGGGGACTAGCGCACAATGAGCAGTTCTTC. Its protein product is CSVERGLAHNEQFF.

J is TRBJ2-7 and V is TRBV20-1; 10 bases are a match to TRBD2. Germline V lookup: CDR1 DFQATT, CDR2 SNEGSKA (reference sequence). Trimming at V came to 2 bases and at J to 3 bases, leaving 1 base not matched to a gene. This CDR3 has 13 amino acids. In DNA, the CDR3 is TGCAGTGCTAGACTAGCGGGAGTCTACGAGCAGTACTTC. It specifies CSARLAGVYEQYF.

There are many counts of this clonotype. The chain employs TRBV6-1 and TRBJ1-4; D remains unclear. V lost 3 bases and J 5 bases, leaving 19 bases between the germline ends. This CDR3 has 17 amino acids. Per the germline V gene, CDR1 is MNHNS and CDR2 is SASEGT. CDR3 coding DNA: TGTGCCAGCAGTGATGAGATCCCAGGTGGCTTAAATGAAAAACTGTTTTTT. The encoded protein is CASSDEIPGGLNEKLFF.

Ten or more counts support this clonotype. The rearrangement links TRBV7-9 to TRBJ1-1, with D perhaps matching TRBD1 (5 bases). Germline V gene data show CDR1 as SEHNR and CDR2 as FQNEAQ (reference sequence). Trimming stripped 7 bases from V and 1 base from J, with 19 bases between. The CDR3 is 16 amino acids. CDR3 loop: CASTPLNGGKNTEAFF. CDR3 coding DNA: TGTGCCAGCACCCCTCTGAATGGGGGAAAGAACACTGAAGCTTTCTTT.

This chain connects TRBV11-2 to TRBJ2-5, with no clear D. The germline V gene has CDR1 SGHAT and CDR2 FQNNGV. The CDR3 has 17 amino acids. Trimming removed 4 bases at V and 5 bases at J, with 23 bases between. The CDR3 loop reads CASSSQPPGHLGETQYF. CDR3 DNA sequence: TGTGCCAGCAGCTCCCAACCCCCGGGCCATCTGGGGGAGACCCAGTACTTC.

In DNA, the CDR3 is TGTGCCAGCAGCTCATCTAGCGGGAGGGGCGAGCAGTACTTC. The encoded protein is CASSSSSGRGEQYF. This chain uses TRBV6-2 or TRBV6-3 with TRBJ2-7; 12 bases are shared with TRBD2. V shed 6 bases, J shed 6 bases, and the junction held 6 bases outside the gene matches. The CDR3 runs 14 residues. Germline CDR1 MNHEY, CDR2 SVGEGT.

This clonotype was observed a handful of times. V is TRBV2 and J is TRBJ2-3, with 10 nucleotides matching TRBD2. Germline loops: CDR1 SNHLY, CDR2 FYNNEI. The CDR3 runs to 19 residues. V shed 10 bases and J 1 base; nucleotides not matched to a gene: 20. Here the CDR3 DNA reads TGTGCCAAAGAGGGGGCGGAAGCGGGGGGGCCCCGGGGCACAGATACGCAGTATTTT. The encoded protein is CAKEGAEAGGPRGTDTQYF.

The V gene is TRBV6-1, the J gene TRBJ1-1; 7 bases line up with TRBD1. The V segment lost 4 bases and the J segment 5 bases; nucleotides outside the gene matches: 10. Germline V gives CDR1 MNHNS, CDR2 SASEGT. The CDR3 is made up of 15 amino acids. The CDR3 sequence: CASSGASRGRTEAFF. Here the CDR3 DNA reads TGTGCCAGCAGTGGCGCGTCGAGGGGGCGGACTGAAGCTTTCTTT.

This clonotype has a count of ten or more. This chain connects TRBV12-3 or TRBV12-4 to TRBJ2-7, with no clear D. The V gene lost 2 bases and the J gene lost 2 bases, with 7 bases spanning the gap. The CDR3 contains 13 residues. This CDR3 reads CASSLTETYEQYF. CDR3 nucleotide sequence: TGTGCCAGCAGTTTAACAGAGACCTACGAGCAGTACTTC.

V and J are TRBV20-1 and TRBJ2-1, with 8 bases fitting TRBD2. Trimming removed 2 bases from V and 1 base from J; junction bases left unmatched: 1. The CDR3 totals 14 residues. Germline V gene sequence: CDR1 DFQATT, CDR2 SNEGSKA (reference sequence). CDR3 coding DNA: TGCAGTGCTAGAAGACTAGCGTCCTACAATGAGCAGTTCTTC. Translated, it gives CSARRLASYNEQFF.

The chain combines TRBV19 with TRBJ1-1; TRBD1 matches 7 bases. With V trimmed by 8 bases and J by 0 bases, 15 bases remained unmatched. The length of the CDR3 is 17 residues. Germline-derived CDR1 and CDR2 are LNHDA and SQIVND (reference sequence). This CDR3 is CASGTLSRGHMNTEAFF. CDR3 bases: TGTGCCAGTGGTACCCTATCTAGGGGGCATATGAACACTGAAGCTTTCTTT.

This clonotype appeared many times. This rearrangement joins TRBV28 to TRBJ2-7; D perhaps matches TRBD1 (7 bases). V was shortened by 8 bases and J by 3 bases, with 14 bases between the two germline ends. The CDR3 totals 13 residues. The germline CDR1 and CDR2 sequences are MDHEN and SYDVKM. The CDR3 loop reads CASRSGGIYEQYF. CDR3 coding DNA: TGTGCCAGCCGGTCAGGGGGGATCTACGAGCAGTACTTC.